This record concerns one T cell receptor (beta chain) sequence. J gave up 7 bases and V 6 bases, and 10 bases lay outside the gene matches. Germline V gives CDR1 SGHRS, CDR2 YFSETQ. CDR3 length equals 14 residues. This specimen belongs to a study of blood T cell repertoires in COVID-19. Produced via immunoSEQ multiplex PCR; TCRdb's table is partial and in-frame only. The sample comprises approximately 200,000 clones, roughly nine tenths of which are singletons, and about a tenth rests with the top ten. This chain links TRBV5-1 with TRBJ2-1; TRBD2 matches 7 bases. Sequencing was done on a sample of PBMCs or T cells enriched from blood (not recorded which). The source is a man aged 25-40 years who had recovered from COVID-19. CDR3 nucleotides: TGCGCCAGCAAGGAGTCGGGGGGTAGGAATGAGCAGTTCTTC. Its protein is CASKESGGRNEQFF. Filled out from reference TRBV5-1 and TRBJ2-1, the complete variable domain reads KAGVTQTPRYLIKTRGQQVTLSCSPISGHRSVSWYQQTPGQGLQFLFEYFSETQRNKGNFPGRFSGRQFSNSRSEMNVSTLELGDSALYLCASKESGGRNEQFFGPGTRLTVL.